These 27 T cell receptor beta chains originate from one sample sequenced in a study of T cell responses to AZD1222 COVID-19 vaccine. The method was immunoSEQ multiplex PCR; TCRdb's version includes in-frame clones alone and lacks a portion of them. Of about 150,000 clones listed, about 92% were seen once; the top ten hold roughly 3.3%. The specimen was peripheral blood, collected 28 days after the second AZD1222 dose. Receptor source: an adult who received the AZD1222 COVID-19 vaccine.

The V and J genes are TRBV18 and TRBJ2-5; D is perhaps TRBD1 (6 bases). The germline CDR1 and CDR2 sequences are KGHSH and LQKENI. The CDR3 runs to 15 residues. V lost 4 bases and J lost 4, with 16 bases in between. CDR3 DNA: TGTGCCAGCTCACGGTCTCCCGGGACATCAGAGACCCAGTACTTC. The encoded protein is CASSRSPGTSETQYF.

The chain couples TRBV30 to TRBJ2-7; 12 bases line up with TRBD2. The V segment lost 2 bases and the J segment 2 bases; nucleotides outside the gene matches: 4. This CDR3 region has 15 residues. The germline gives CDR1 GTSNPN, CDR2 SVGIG (reference sequence). The DNA for the CDR3 is TGTGCCTGGAGTACGGGACTAGCGGGCACCTACGAGCAGTACTTC. Its translation: CAWSTGLAGTYEQYF.

The gene calls are TRBV12-3 or TRBV12-4 and TRBJ2-2; D may be TRBD1 (5 bases). Trimming shortened V by 5 bases and J by 8 bases, and 12 bases separated the two germline ends. The CDR3 is made up of 13 amino acids. CDR3 in DNA: TGTGCCAGCAGTCCCCAGGGAAGGGGGGAGCTGTTTTTT. It codes for CASSPQGRGELFF.

V usage is TRBV9 and J usage is TRBJ2-7; D tentatively reads TRBD1 or TRBD2 (5 bases each). Germline-derived CDR1 and CDR2 are SGDLS and YYNGEE. Trimming took off 3 bases at V and 5 bases at J, with 15 bases between the two ends. This CDR3 region has 14 residues. The CDR3, as DNA: TGTGCCAGCAGCGGACCCGGTTTGGGGGACGAGCAGTACTTC. This translates into CASSGPGLGDEQYF.

This chain connects TRBV10-1 to TRBJ2-2; TRBD2 matches 11 bases. Trimming cost V 3 bases and J 8 bases; bases outside gene matches: 5. Germline lookup yields CDR1 WNHNN and CDR2 SYGVQD (reference sequence). The CDR3 runs to 15 residues. CDR3 in amino acids: CASSEVTSGRGELFF. CDR3 nucleotides: TGCGCCAGCAGTGAAGTCACTAGCGGGAGAGGGGAGCTGTTTTTT.

The V and J genes are TRBV24-1 and TRBJ2-7; 8 bases align to TRBD1. The CDR3 totals 15 residues. V was clipped by 3 bases and J by 5 bases; unmatched bases: 8. Germline assignment: CDR1 KGHDR and CDR2 SFDVKD. CDR3: CATSDRQGPSDEQYF. The CDR3 DNA reads TGTGCCACCAGTGATCGACAGGGGCCCTCTGACGAGCAGTACTTC.

The J gene is TRBJ1-1, the V gene TRBV6-2 or TRBV6-3, with 11 nucleotides matching TRBD1. The CDR3 sequence is 16 residues long. Trimming at V came to 1 base and at J to 0 bases, leaving 1 base not matched to a gene. The germline V gene encodes CDR1 MNHEY and CDR2 SVGEGT. In DNA form, the CDR3 reads TGTGCCAGCAGTTACTGGACAGGGGGCGTGAACACTGAAGCTTTCTTT. As protein: CASSYWTGGVNTEAFF.

This sequence joins TRBV5-1 and TRBJ1-1; D not certain. Germline lookup yields CDR1 SGHRS and CDR2 YFSETQ. The CDR3 is made up of 13 amino acids. V was clipped by 3 bases and J by 1 base, with 7 bases between them. In nucleotides, the CDR3 is TGCGCCAGCAGCTACAGTCCGAACACTGAAGCTTTCTTT. It translates to CASSYSPNTEAFF.

The V call is TRBV7-2, the J call TRBJ1-1, with a possible D match to TRBD1 (5 bases). CDR1 SGHTA and CDR2 FQGNSA come from the germline V gene. The CDR3 has 14 residues. The ends were cut back, 1 base at V and 8 bases at J, with 14 bases in the middle. The DNA for the CDR3 is TGTGCCAGCAGCTTAGAGTTCAGGGCAGTCGAAGCTTTCTTT. Protein sequence: CASSLEFRAVEAFF.

V usage is TRBV2 and J usage is TRBJ2-7; a weak D match, TRBD2 (6 bases). Trimming shortened V by 4 bases and J by 5 bases, and 15 bases separated the two germline ends. The germline V gene encodes CDR1 SNHLY and CDR2 FYNNEI. The CDR3 runs to 14 residues. The CDR3 sequence: CASSVGGQDDEQYF. CDR3 sequence (DNA): TGTGCCAGCAGTGTGGGAGGTCAGGACGACGAGCAGTACTTC.

V and J are TRBV28 and TRBJ2-7, with D possibly matching TRBD2 (5 bases). The V gene's germline CDR1 is MDHEN and CDR2 SYDVKM. Deletions cut 5 bases from V and 2 bases from J, with 13 bases between. The CDR3 runs 14 residues. The DNA of the CDR3 is TGTGCCAGCAGTGGAACAGCGCGGGCCTACGAGCAGTACTTC. The encoded protein is CASSGTARAYEQYF.

V is TRBV15 and J is TRBJ2-3, with 11 bases that match TRBD2. The CDR3 runs 17 residues. Per germline, CDR1 LNHNV and CDR2 YYDKDF (reference sequence). V lost 8 bases, J lost 0 bases, and 10 bases stayed unmatched. CDR3 amino acids: CATGRILAGESTDTQYF. CDR3 sequence (DNA): TGTGCCACCGGGAGAATACTAGCGGGGGAAAGCACAGATACGCAGTATTTT. Supplemented by reference TRBV15 and TRBJ2-3, the full variable domain reads DAMVIQNPRYQVTQFGKPVTLSCSQTLNHNVMYWYQQKSSQAPKLLFHYYDKDFNNEADTPDNFQSRRPNTSFCFLDIRSPGLGDTAMYLCATGRILAGESTDTQYFGPGTRLTVL.

There are a few counts of this clone. The chain joins TRBV5-1 to TRBJ1-2, with a possible D match to TRBD1 (5 bases). V shed 4 bases and J shed 6 bases, with 10 bases lying between them. CDR3 size: 12 residues. Germline V gives CDR1 SGHRS, CDR2 YFSETQ. CDR3 DNA: TGCGCCAGCAGCGGGGACGCCGATGGCTACACCTTC. Translated, it gives CASSGDADGYTF.

V gene TRBV13 combines with J gene TRBJ2-3; 12 bases match TRBD2. Germline CDR1 PRHDT, CDR2 FYEKMQ (reference sequence). This CDR3 region has 19 residues. V shed 5 bases, J shed 2 bases, and the junction held 14 bases outside the gene matches. The CDR3 DNA is TGTGCCAGCAGCCCAGGACTAGCGGGATATGATTCTCTCACAGATACGCAGTATTTT. Protein product: CASSPGLAGYDSLTDTQYF.

V usage is TRBV18 and J usage is TRBJ2-7; 8 nucleotides agree with TRBD1. J was trimmed by 0 bases and V by 3 bases; bases with no gene match: 1. CDR1 KGHSH and CDR2 LQKENI come from the germline V gene. The CDR3 has 14 amino acids. This chain's CDR3 is CASSPQGASYEQYF. The CDR3 nucleotides read TGTGCCAGCTCACCCCAGGGGGCCTCCTACGAGCAGTACTTC.

This clone occurred once. The genes are TRBV27 and TRBJ1-6, with 9 nucleotides matching TRBD1. CDR1 and CDR2 from the germline V gene are MNHEY and SMNVEV (reference sequence). The CDR3 runs to 19 residues. V trimming: 0 bases; J trimming: 3 bases; junction bases outside the gene matches: 9. The CDR3 reads CASSLSENLGQGYNSPLHF. CDR3 DNA: TGTGCCAGCAGTTTATCCGAAAATCTGGGACAGGGCTATAATTCACCCCTCCACTTT.

V gene TRBV3-1 (or the pseudogene TRBV3-2) combines with J gene TRBJ1-1; D call uncertain. The CDR3 extends over 14 amino acids. Germline lookup yields CDR1 LGHDT and CDR2 YNNKEL (reference sequence). Trimming took off 0 bases at V and 1 base at J, with 6 bases between the two ends. The CDR3 sequence: CASSQDHRNTEAFF. CDR3 DNA: TGTGCCAGCAGCCAAGACCACCGGAACACTGAAGCTTTCTTT.

This chain links TRBV28 with TRBJ2-7; tentative D call: TRBD2 (6 bases). The length of the CDR3 is 14 residues. CDR1 and CDR2 (germline): MDHEN, SYDVKM. Between the trimmed V and J ends, which lost 3 bases and 2 bases, there was a span of 11 bases. The CDR3 DNA sequence: TGTGCCAGCAGTTTCTCGCGGGGAACCTACGAGCAGTACTTC. This translates into CASSFSRGTYEQYF.

In this sample, this clone turned up once. CDR3 nucleotide sequence: TGTGCCAGCAGCTTCGGGACAGTGAGCACAGATACGCAGTATTTT. This codes for CASSFGTVSTDTQYF. V and J are TRBV5-4 and TRBJ2-3; 7 bases map to TRBD1. The germline gives CDR1 SGHNT, CDR2 YYREEE (reference sequence). The ends lost 2 bases at V and 0 bases at J; junction bases unmatched: 3. The CDR3 loop spans 15 amino acids. Full variable domain (rest looked up from reference TRBV5-4 and TRBJ2-3): ETGVTQSPTHLIKTRGQQVTLRCSSQSGHNTVSWYQQALGQGPQFIFQYYREEENGRGNFPPRFSGLQFPNYSSELNVNALELDDSALYLCASSFGTVSTDTQYFGPGTRLTVL.

J is TRBJ2-2 and V is TRBV11-3; no reliable D call. Germline values: CDR1 SGHNT, CDR2 YENEEA. Between the trimmed V and J ends, which lost 0 bases and 0 bases, there was a span of 14 bases. The CDR3 extends over 18 amino acids. The CDR3: CASSLDLRWTANTGELFF. The CDR3, as DNA: TGTGCCAGCAGCTTAGATCTTCGTTGGACCGCGAACACCGGGGAGCTGTTTTTT. The full variable domain, rest sourced from reference TRBV11-3 and TRBJ2-2, is EAGVVQSPRYKIIEKKQPVAFWCNPISGHNTLYWYLQNLGQGPELLIRYENEEAVDDSQLPKDRFSAERLKGVDSTLKIQPAELGDSAVYLCASSLDLRWTANTGELFFGEGSRLTVL.

This clone was seen only once. V is TRBV12-5 and J is TRBJ2-7; 9 bases match TRBD2. The CDR3 loop spans 15 amino acids. The J segment lost 0 bases and the V segment lost 3 bases, leaving 3 bases of the junction unmatched. Germline-derived CDR1 and CDR2 are LGHNT and FRNRAP. The CDR3 protein is CASGLISGGSYEQYF. CDR3 bases: TGTGCTAGTGGTTTAATTAGCGGGGGCTCCTACGAGCAGTACTTC.

In nucleotides, the CDR3 is TGTGCCAGCAGCCAGTCTAGGCCTTTATTGAGGGGTTTCAACGAGCAGTACTTC. Its translation: CASSQSRPLLRGFNEQYF. The rearrangement joins TRBV11-2 to TRBJ2-7, with D perhaps being TRBD1 or TRBD2 (5 bases each). V was clipped by 5 bases and J by 5 bases, with 28 bases between them. The CDR3 has 18 residues. Germline lookup yields CDR1 SGHAT and CDR2 FQNNGV.

This rearrangement joins TRBV4-3 to TRBJ2-7; TRBD1 might be the D (5 bases). The CDR3 runs 14 residues. The V gene's germline CDR1 is LGHNA and CDR2 YSLEER. V gave up 1 base and J gave up 1 base, with 8 bases separating them. CDR3 nucleotide sequence: TGCGCCAGCAGCCAAGGGTACAGGTCCTACGAGCAGTACTTC. The encoded protein is CASSQGYRSYEQYF.

The chain couples TRBV5-1 to TRBJ1-1; 7 bases are shared with TRBD1. V lost 0 bases, J lost 4 bases, and 6 bases stayed unmatched. The CDR3 runs 15 residues. CDR1 and CDR2 (germline): SGHRS, YFSETQ. CDR3 DNA: TGCGCCAGCAGCTTGGGTTCGTCAGGGGGCACTGAAGCTTTCTTT. Protein: CASSLGSSGGTEAFF.

The table lists this clone with a count of one. The chain employs TRBV15 and TRBJ1-3; D may be TRBD1 (5 bases). Deletions cut 0 bases from V and 1 base from J, with 10 bases between. CDR1 and CDR2 (germline): LNHNV, YYDKDF (reference sequence). The CDR3 covers 16 residues. The CDR3 sequence: CATSRDKGRSGNTIYF. CDR3 in DNA: TGTGCCACCAGCAGAGATAAGGGGAGATCTGGAAACACCATATATTTT.

The rearrangement links TRBV29-1 to TRBJ2-2, with 8 bases lining up with TRBD2. CDR3 length: 15 amino acids. V dropped 3 bases and J dropped 1; count of bases not matched to a gene: 4. The germline V gene encodes CDR1 SQVTM and CDR2 ANQGSEA. The CDR3 is CSVDYGRGNTGELFF. The CDR3 nucleotides read TGCAGCGTTGACTACGGGAGGGGGAACACCGGGGAGCTGTTTTTT.

V usage is TRBV6-5 and J usage is TRBJ2-2; 7 bases line up with TRBD2. V lost 7 bases and J lost 9; bases outside the gene matches: 11. There are 14 residues in the CDR3. Germline CDR1 MNHEY, CDR2 SVGAGI. CDR3: CASKYEGGIRELFF. The CDR3 DNA follows: TGTGCCAGCAAGTATGAGGGAGGGATAAGGGAGCTGTTTTTT.